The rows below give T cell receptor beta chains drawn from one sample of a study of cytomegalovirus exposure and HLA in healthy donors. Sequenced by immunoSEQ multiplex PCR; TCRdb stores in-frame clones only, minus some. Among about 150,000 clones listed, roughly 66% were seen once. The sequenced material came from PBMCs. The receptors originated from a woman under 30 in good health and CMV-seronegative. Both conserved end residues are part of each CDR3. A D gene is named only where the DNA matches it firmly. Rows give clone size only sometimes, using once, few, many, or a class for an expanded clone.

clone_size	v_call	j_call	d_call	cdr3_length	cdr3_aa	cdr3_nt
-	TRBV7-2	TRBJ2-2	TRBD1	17	CASSPVDRGDFTGELFF	TGTGCCAGCAGCCCGGTAGACAGGGGAGACTTCACCGGGGAGCTGTTTTTT
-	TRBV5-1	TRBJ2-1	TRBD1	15	CASSVTGDPYNEQFF	TGCGCCAGCAGCGTCACAGGGGATCCCTACAATGAGCAGTTCTTC
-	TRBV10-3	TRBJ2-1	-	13	CAISGHDRPEQFF	TGTGCCATCAGTGGACATGACAGGCCCGAGCAGTTCTTC
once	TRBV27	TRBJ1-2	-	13	CASSLTANYGYTF	TGTGCCAGCAGTTTAACAGCTAACTATGGCTACACCTTC
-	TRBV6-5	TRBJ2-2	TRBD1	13	CAISTGITGELFF	TGTGCCATCTCGACAGGGATCACCGGGGAGCTGTTTTTT
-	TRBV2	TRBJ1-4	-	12	CASTLETRRLFF	TGTGCCAGCACCCTTGAAACCCGGAGACTGTTTTTT
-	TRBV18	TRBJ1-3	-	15	CASSPSATGGNTIYF	TGTGCCAGCTCACCGTCAGCAACGGGTGGAAACACCATATATTTT
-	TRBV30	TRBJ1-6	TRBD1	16	CAWSPDRLGLSSPLHF	TGTGCCTGGAGTCCGGACAGGTTGGGGCTCTCTTCACCCCTCCACTTT
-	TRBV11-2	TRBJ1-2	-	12	CASSLESYGYTF	TGTGCCAGCAGCTTAGAGAGTTATGGCTACACCTTC
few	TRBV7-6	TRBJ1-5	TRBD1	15	CASSPGQGAGQPQHF	TGTGCCAGCAGCCCTGGACAGGGGGCAGGGCAGCCCCAGCATTTT
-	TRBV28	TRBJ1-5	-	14	CASSPDSVGQPQHF	TGTGCCAGCAGTCCTGACAGTGTAGGCCAGCCCCAGCATTTT
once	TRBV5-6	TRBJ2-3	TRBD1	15	CASSPTGPRTDTQYF	TGTGCCAGCAGCCCGACAGGGCCTCGCACAGATACGCAGTATTTT
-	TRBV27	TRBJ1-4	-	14	CASSTNQPNEKLFF	TGTGCCAGCAGTACTAACCAACCTAATGAAAAACTGTTTTTT
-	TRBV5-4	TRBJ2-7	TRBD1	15	CASSLTGTGPYEQYF	TGTGCCAGCAGCTTGACCGGGACAGGGCCCTACGAGCAGTACTTC
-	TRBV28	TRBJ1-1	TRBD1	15	CASRPGGGGSTEAFF	TGTGCCAGCAGACCGGGAGGGGGCGGGAGCACTGAAGCTTTCTTT
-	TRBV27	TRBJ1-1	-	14	CASTPGGRGTEAFF	TGTGCCAGCACCCCGGGGGGTAGAGGGACTGAAGCTTTCTTT
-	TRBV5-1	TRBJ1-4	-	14	CASSLAAGAEKLFF	TGCGCCAGCAGCTTGGCGGCAGGGGCCGAAAAACTGTTTTTT
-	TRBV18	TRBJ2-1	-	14	CASSPPTTYNEQFF	TGTGCCAGCTCACCACCGACGACTTACAATGAGCAGTTCTTC
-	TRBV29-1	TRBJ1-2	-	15	CSVEARGRPHYGYTF	TGCAGCGTTGAAGCTCGGGGGAGGCCCCACTATGGCTACACCTTC
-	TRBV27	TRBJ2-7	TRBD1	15	CASSSPTGPSYEQYF	TGTGCCAGCAGTTCCCCGACAGGGCCTTCCTACGAGCAGTACTTC
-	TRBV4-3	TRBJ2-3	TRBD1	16	CASSPTPGQGPDTQYF	TGCGCCAGCAGCCCAACACCGGGACAGGGACCAGATACGCAGTATTTT
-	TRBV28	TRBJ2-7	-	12	CASSSSSYEQYF	TGTGCCAGCAGTTCCAGTTCCTACGAGCAGTACTTC
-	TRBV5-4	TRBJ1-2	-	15	CASSLDRVGNYGYTF	TGTGCCAGCAGCTTGGACAGGGTCGGCAACTATGGCTACACCTTC
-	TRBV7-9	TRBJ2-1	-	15	CASSLAGEAYNEQFF	TGTGCCAGCAGCTTAGCGGGTGAGGCCTACAATGAGCAGTTCTTC
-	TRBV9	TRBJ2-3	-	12	CASSVGADTQYF	TGTGCCAGCAGCGTCGGAGCAGATACGCAGTATTTT
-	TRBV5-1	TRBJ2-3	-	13	CASSLDRADTQYF	TGCGCCAGCAGCTTGGATAGAGCAGATACGCAGTATTTT
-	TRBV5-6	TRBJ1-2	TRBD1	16	CASSSVGDSRRGGYTF	TGTGCCAGCAGCTCCGTGGGGGACAGCAGACGTGGCGGCTACACCTTC
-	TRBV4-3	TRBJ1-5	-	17	CASSQDLFPGIDQPQHF	TGCGCCAGCAGCCAAGATCTGTTCCCCGGGATCGATCAGCCCCAGCATTTT
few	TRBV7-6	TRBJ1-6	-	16	CASSSLGGAVHSPLHF	TGTGCCAGCAGCTCCCTGGGGGGTGCGGTCCATTCACCCCTCCACTTT
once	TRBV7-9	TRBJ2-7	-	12	CASSSVGGEQYF	TGTGCCAGCAGCTCGGTAGGGGGCGAGCAGTACTTC
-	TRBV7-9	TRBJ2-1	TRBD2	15	CASSIPSGSYNEQFF	TGTGCCAGCAGCATCCCTAGCGGGAGCTACAATGAGCAGTTCTTC
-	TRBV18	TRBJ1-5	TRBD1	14	CASSRGTGDQPQHF	TGTGCCAGCTCACGGGGGACAGGGGATCAGCCCCAGCATTTT
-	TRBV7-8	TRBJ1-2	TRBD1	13	CASSSRTGYGYTF	TGTGCCAGCAGCTCCCGGACAGGCTATGGCTACACCTTC
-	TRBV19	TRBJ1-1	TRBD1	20	CASSISRQGVLGYSRTEAFF	TGTGCCAGTAGTATATCCCGACAGGGAGTTTTGGGTTATTCGAGGACTGAAGCTTTCTTT
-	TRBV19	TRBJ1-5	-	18	CASSMGWGAADSNQPQHF	TGTGCCAGTAGTATGGGGTGGGGCGCAGCCGATAGCAATCAGCCCCAGCATTTT
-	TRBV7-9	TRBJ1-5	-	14	CASSQTTGDQPQHF	TGTGCCAGCAGCCAAACCACAGGAGATCAGCCCCAGCATTTT
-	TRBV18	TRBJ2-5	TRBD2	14	CASSPSGGVETQYF	TGTGCCAGCTCACCATCGGGGGGAGTAGAGACCCAGTACTTC
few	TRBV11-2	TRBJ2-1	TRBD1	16	CASSRVKGTGPNEQFF	TGTGCCAGCAGCCGAGTTAAGGGGACAGGACCCAATGAGCAGTTCTTC
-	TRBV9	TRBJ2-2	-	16	CASSVEVREDTGELFF	TGTGCCAGCAGCGTAGAGGTGCGGGAAGACACCGGGGAGCTGTTTTTT
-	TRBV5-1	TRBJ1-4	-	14	CASSLEGAGEKLFF	TGCGCCAGCAGCTTGGAAGGGGCAGGGGAAAAACTGTTTTTT
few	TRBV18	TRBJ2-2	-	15	CASSPLRSNTGELFF	TGTGCCAGCTCACCACTCAGGTCGAACACCGGGGAGCTGTTTTTT
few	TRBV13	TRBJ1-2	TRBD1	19	CASSLDGRGTRVPSYGYTF	TGTGCCAGCAGCTTAGACGGCAGGGGGACCCGAGTCCCTAGCTATGGCTACACCTTC
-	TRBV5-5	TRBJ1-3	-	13	CASSLAGGNTIYF	TGTGCCAGCAGCTTGGCGGGGGGAAACACCATATATTTT
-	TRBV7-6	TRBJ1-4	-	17	CASSPSLGTIINEKLFF	TGTGCCAGCAGCCCTTCTTTGGGGACAATAATTAATGAAAAACTGTTTTTT
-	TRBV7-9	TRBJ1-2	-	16	CASSLLGSGKPISYTF	TGTGCCAGCAGCTTATTGGGGTCAGGGAAACCTATCTCGTACACCTTC
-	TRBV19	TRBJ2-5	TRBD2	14	CASRDGTTQETQYF	TGTGCCAGTAGAGATGGGACTACTCAAGAGACCCAGTACTTC
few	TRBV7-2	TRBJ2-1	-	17	CASSLNTPLGFSNEQFF	TGTGCCAGCAGCTTGAACACACCCCTAGGATTTTCCAATGAGCAGTTCTTC
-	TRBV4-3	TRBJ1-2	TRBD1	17	CASSYSHSGTGAGGYTF	TGCGCCAGCAGCTACAGTCACTCCGGGACAGGGGCGGGTGGCTACACCTTC